Reported below is one T cell receptor (beta chain). No antigen is known for it. The data were taken from a study of cytomegalovirus exposure and HLA in healthy donors. Broader study findings: First-cohort TCR clusters tended to co-occur in the 90 to 150 validation repertoires, a later analysis found. Associated with cytomegalovirus, according to the listing, were around 160 TCR beta chains. The authors confirmed in vitro that a few CMV-associated chains were specific for CMV antigens.

Some clones are missing from TCRdb's copy, which holds only in-frame ones; the method was immunoSEQ multiplex PCR. The top ten hold roughly 4.4% of the sample, which has tens of thousands of clones, roughly 94% seen once. CDR1 MDHEN and CDR2 SYDVKM come from the germline V gene. This CDR3 comprises 16 residues. Trimming removed 4 bases from V and 3 bases from J; junction bases left unmatched: 9. The chain links TRBV28 to TRBJ2-7; 10 positions agree with TRBD1. This TCR was recovered from a man between 18 and 35 years old in good health and CMV-seropositive. The sample comprised PBMCs. The CDR3 here is CASSSSFGTGDYEQYF. In DNA, the CDR3 is TGTGCCAGCAGTTCGTCCTTCGGGACAGGGGACTACGAGCAGTACTTC.